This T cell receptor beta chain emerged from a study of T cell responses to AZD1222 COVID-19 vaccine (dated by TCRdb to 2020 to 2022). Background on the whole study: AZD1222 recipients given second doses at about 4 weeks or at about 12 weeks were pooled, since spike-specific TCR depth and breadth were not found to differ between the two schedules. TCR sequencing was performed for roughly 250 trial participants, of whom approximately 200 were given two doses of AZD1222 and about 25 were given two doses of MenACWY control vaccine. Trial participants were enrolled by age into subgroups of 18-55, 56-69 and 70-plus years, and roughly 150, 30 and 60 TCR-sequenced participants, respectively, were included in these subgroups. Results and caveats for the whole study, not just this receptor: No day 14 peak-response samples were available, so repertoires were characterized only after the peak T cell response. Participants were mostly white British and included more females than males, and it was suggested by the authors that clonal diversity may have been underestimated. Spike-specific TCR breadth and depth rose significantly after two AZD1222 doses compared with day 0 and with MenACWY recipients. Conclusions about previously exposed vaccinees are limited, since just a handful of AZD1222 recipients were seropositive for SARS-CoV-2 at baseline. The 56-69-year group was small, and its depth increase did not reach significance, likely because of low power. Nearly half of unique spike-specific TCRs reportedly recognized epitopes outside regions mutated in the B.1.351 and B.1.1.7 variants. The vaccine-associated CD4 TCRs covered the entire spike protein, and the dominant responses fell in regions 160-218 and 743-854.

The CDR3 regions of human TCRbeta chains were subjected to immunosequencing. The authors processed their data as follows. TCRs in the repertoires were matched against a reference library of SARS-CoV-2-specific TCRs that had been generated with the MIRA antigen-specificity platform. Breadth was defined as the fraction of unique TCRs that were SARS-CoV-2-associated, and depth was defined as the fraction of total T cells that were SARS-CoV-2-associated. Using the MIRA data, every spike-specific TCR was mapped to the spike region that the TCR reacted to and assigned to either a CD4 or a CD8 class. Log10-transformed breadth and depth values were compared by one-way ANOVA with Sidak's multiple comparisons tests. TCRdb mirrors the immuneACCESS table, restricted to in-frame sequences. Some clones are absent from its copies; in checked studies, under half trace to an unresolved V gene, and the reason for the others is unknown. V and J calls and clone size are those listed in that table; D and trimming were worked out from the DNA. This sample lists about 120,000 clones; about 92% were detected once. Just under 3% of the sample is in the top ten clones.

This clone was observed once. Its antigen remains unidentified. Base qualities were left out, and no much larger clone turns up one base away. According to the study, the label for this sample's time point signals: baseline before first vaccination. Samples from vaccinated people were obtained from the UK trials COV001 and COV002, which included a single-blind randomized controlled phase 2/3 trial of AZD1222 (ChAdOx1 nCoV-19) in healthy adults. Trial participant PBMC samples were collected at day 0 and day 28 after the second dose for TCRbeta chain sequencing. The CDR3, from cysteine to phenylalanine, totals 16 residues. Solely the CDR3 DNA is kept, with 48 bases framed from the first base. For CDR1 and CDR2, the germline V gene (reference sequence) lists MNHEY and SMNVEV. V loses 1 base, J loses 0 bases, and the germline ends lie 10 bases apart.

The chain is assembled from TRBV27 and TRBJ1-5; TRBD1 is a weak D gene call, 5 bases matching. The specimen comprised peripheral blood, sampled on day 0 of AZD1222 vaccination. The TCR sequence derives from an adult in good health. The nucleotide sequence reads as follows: TGTGCCAGCAGTTTATATACGGGGGGTAGCAATCAGCCCCAGCATTTT. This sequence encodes CASSLYTGGSNQPQHF.